The 10 T cell receptor beta chains below all came from one sample that was sequenced in a study of T cell repertoires in cytomegalovirus infection. A single record per CDR3 protein comes from TCRdb applying MiXCR to the reads. This table holds about 500,000 distinct CDR3 sequences, around 35% found once. No antigen has been assigned to these receptors. Here the sequenced sample was cultured PBMCs, taken from culture after CMV antigen stimulation. These receptors were collected from a human donor in good health (CMV status not recorded). Some clones in this sample may be carry-over from other donors' samples.

This clonotype appeared a few times. The V and J genes are TRBV12-3 or TRBV12-4 and TRBJ1-5; D gene unclear. The germline V and J ends were trimmed by 3 bases and 10 bases, with 13 bases remaining between them. The CDR3 covers 13 residues. The DNA for the CDR3 is TGTGCCAGCAGTTTTAGAGCCGACGCACCCCAGCATTTT. Its protein is CASSFRADAPQHF.

The V call is TRBV19, the J call TRBJ2-1; TRBD2 matches 10 bases. The germline gives CDR1 LNHDA, CDR2 SQIVND (reference sequence). The ends lost 5 bases at V and 3 bases at J; junction bases unmatched: 7. This CDR3 is 16 amino acids long. CDR3 in amino acids: CASSPGTSAYYNEQFF. CDR3 nucleotides: TGTGCCAGTAGTCCCGGGACTAGCGCCTACTACAATGAGCAGTTCTTC.

This clonotype was seen only a few times. V is TRBV19 and J is TRBJ2-5; 7 bases are shared with TRBD2. Trimming removed 8 bases from V and 4 bases from J; junction bases left unmatched: 10. The CDR3 covers 14 residues. CDR1 is LNHDA and CDR2 is SQIVND in the germline V gene (reference sequence). The CDR3 DNA follows: TGTGCCAGTGGACTGGGGAGGGCCGGAGAGACCCAGTACTTC. Encoded protein: CASGLGRAGETQYF.

This clonotype was detected only a few times. This sequence joins TRBV10-3 and TRBJ2-1; D might be TRBD1 or TRBD2, each matching 5 bases. The CDR3 sequence is 17 residues long. Trimming shortened V by 0 bases and J by 7 bases, and 19 bases separated the two germline ends. From germline, CDR1 is ENHRY and CDR2 SYGVKD. CDR3 DNA sequence: TGTGCCATCAGTGAGTCCCGAGGGGTCCCACGTCTAAATGAGCAGTTCTTC. Translated, it gives CAISESRGVPRLNEQFF.

J is TRBJ2-1 and V is TRBV6-6; D unresolved. CDR1 and CDR2 (germline): MNHNY, SVGAGI (reference sequence). There are 14 residues in the CDR3. V was cut by 5 bases and J by 4 bases, with 12 bases left in between. CDR3 in amino acids: CASSGWQFYNEQFF. CDR3 coding DNA: TGTGCCAGCAGTGGGTGGCAGTTTTACAATGAGCAGTTCTTC.

The chain joins TRBV10-3 to TRBJ1-4; 8 bases fit TRBD1. Germline V gene data show CDR1 as ENHRY and CDR2 as SYGVKD. The CDR3 has 14 amino acids. J gave up 6 bases and V 6 bases, and 6 bases lay outside the gene matches. CDR3 loop: CAISHTGGDEKLFF. The CDR3 DNA sequence: TGTGCCATCAGCCACACAGGGGGAGATGAAAAACTGTTTTTT.

This chain's CDR3 is CASSFLAGVGELFF. The CDR3 DNA follows: TGTGCCAGCAGTTTTCTAGCGGGAGTCGGGGAGCTGTTTTTT. The rearrangement links TRBV12-3 or TRBV12-4 to TRBJ2-2; 10 positions match TRBD2. The CDR3 is made up of 14 amino acids. The trim removed 3 bases at V and 7 bases at J, leaving 2 bases unmatched.

In this sample, this clonotype turned up a few times. The rearrangement uses TRBV5-1 and TRBJ1-2, with a weak D call TRBD1 (6 bases). The germline V and J ends were trimmed by 8 bases and 4 bases, with 18 bases remaining between them. The CDR3 is 14 residues long. From germline, CDR1 is SGHRS and CDR2 YFSETQ. The DNA of the CDR3 is TGCGCCAGAACCACCTTAGGGGGGATCTATGGCTACACCTTC. It specifies CARTTLGGIYGYTF.

The rearrangement uses TRBV28 and TRBJ2-5, with TRBD1 matching 8 bases. Germline V gene lookup returns CDR1 MDHEN and CDR2 SYDVKM. J was trimmed by 4 bases and V by 0 bases; bases with no gene match: 4. The CDR3 totals 15 residues. The chain's CDR3 is CASSLWTGERETQYF. For the CDR3, the DNA is TGTGCCAGCAGTTTATGGACAGGGGAGCGAGAGACCCAGTACTTC. Full variable domain (missing parts from reference TRBV28 and TRBJ2-5): DVKVTQSSRYLVKRTGEKVFLECVQDMDHENMFWYRQDPGLGLRLIYFSYDVKMKEKGDIPEGYSVSREKKERFSLILESASTNQTSMYLCASSLWTGERETQYFGPGTRLLVL.

This clonotype was observed a few times. The chain carries TRBV11-3 and TRBJ1-1; 12 bases map to TRBD1. Germline V gives CDR1 SGHNT, CDR2 YENEEA. CDR3 length: 15 amino acids. V was pared by 5 bases and J by 4 bases, with 5 bases of the junction left unmatched. This chain's CDR3 is CASSESGQGATEAFF. CDR3 nucleotide sequence: TGTGCCAGCAGCGAATCGGGACAGGGGGCCACTGAAGCTTTCTTT. The variable domain in full, completed from reference TRBV11-3 and TRBJ1-1, reads EAGVVQSPRYKIIEKKQPVAFWCNPISGHNTLYWYLQNLGQGPELLIRYENEEAVDDSQLPKDRFSAERLKGVDSTLKIQPAELGDSAVYLCASSESGQGATEAFFGQGTRLTVV.